What follows is one T cell receptor beta chain and its context. What it binds is unknown. This sample was taken from a study of persistence of HIV-infected CD4 T cells. An overlapping HIV-1 Gag peptide pool stimulated these cells at about 0.94 ug/peptide/mL. Sorting of responding CD4+ T cells relied on upregulated CD40 ligand together with CD69. For at least 4 years, plasma HIV-1 RNA was undetectable (<50 copies/mL). General study points: Proviral oligoclonality tracked with TCR oligoclonality within the same sorted cells. Antigen-responding cells were enriched for degenerate expanded CDR3beta sequences.

V lost 2 bases and J lost 6, with 7 bases in between. The germline V gene has CDR1 MNHEY and CDR2 SVGAGI. The length of the CDR3 is 13 residues. The libraries were made with immunoSEQ version 4 in survey mode. Sequencing used immunoSEQ multiplex PCR; TCRdb keeps in-frame clones, though not all of them. Found here are under 20,000 clones, roughly 60% of them singletons; the top ten hold around 2%. The clonotype was recovered from an adult woman with HIV who was CMV-seropositive. The starting material was CD4+ T cells sorted from PBMCs after approximately 20-hour stimulation, obtained from a patient who received antiretroviral therapy. This chain links TRBV6-5 with TRBJ2-2; D gene ambiguous. CDR3 DNA: TGTGCCAGCAGTTACCTCCTCGCCGGGGAGCTGTTTTTT. Its protein product is CASSYLLAGELFF.